The 2 T cell receptor beta chains given below trace back to one sample, sequenced in a study of neoadjuvant nivolumab and ipilimumab in lung cancer. Sequencing was performed with immunoSEQ multiplex PCR; in TCRdb, only in-frame clones are kept and a portion is missing. The sample yields 39,000 or so clones, 85% to 90% seen once. The sequencing used peripheral blood, collected before neoadjuvant nivolumab, alone or with ipilimumab. All receptors derive from an adult with non-small cell lung cancer.

J is TRBJ2-3 and V is TRBV29-1; 8 bases are shared with TRBD1. V was clipped by 3 bases and J by 4 bases; unmatched bases: 6. Per the germline V gene, CDR1 is SQVTM and CDR2 is ANQGSEA. The CDR3 runs 14 residues. Here the CDR3 reads CSVEDDRGPDTQYF. The CDR3 region has the DNA TGCAGCGTTGAGGATGACAGGGGTCCAGATACGCAGTATTTT.

This rearrangement joins TRBV25-1 to TRBJ1-4, with TRBD1 as a possible D gene (6 bases). Trimming stripped 2 bases from V and 9 bases from J, with 7 bases between. CDR3 size: 12 residues. Germline V CDR1 and CDR2: MGHDK, SYGVNS. The CDR3 DNA reads TGTGCCAGCAGTGAAGGACAGAAAAAACTGTTTTTT. Translating it yields CASSEGQKKLFF.